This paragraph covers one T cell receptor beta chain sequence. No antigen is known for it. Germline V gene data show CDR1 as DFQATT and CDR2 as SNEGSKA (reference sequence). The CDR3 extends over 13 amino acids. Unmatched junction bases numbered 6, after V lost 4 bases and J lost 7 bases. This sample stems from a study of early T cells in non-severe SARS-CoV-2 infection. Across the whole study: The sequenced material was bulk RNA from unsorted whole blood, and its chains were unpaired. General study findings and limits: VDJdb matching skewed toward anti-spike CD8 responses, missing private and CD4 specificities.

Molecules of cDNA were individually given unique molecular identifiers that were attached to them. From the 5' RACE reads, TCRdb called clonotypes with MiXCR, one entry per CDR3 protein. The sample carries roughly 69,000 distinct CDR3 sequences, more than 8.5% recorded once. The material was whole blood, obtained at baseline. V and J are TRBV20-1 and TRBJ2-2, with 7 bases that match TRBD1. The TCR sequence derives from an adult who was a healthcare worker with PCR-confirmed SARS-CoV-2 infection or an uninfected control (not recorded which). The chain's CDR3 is CSATTGENGELFF. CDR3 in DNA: TGCAGTGCTACAACAGGGGAGAACGGGGAGCTGTTTTTT.